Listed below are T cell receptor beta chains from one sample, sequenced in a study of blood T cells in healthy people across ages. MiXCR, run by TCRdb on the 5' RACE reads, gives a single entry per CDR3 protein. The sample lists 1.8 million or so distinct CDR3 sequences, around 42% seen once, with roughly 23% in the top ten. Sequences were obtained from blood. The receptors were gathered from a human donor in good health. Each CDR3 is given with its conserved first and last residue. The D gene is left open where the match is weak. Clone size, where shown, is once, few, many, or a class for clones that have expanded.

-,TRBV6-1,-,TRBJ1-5,CASREVQALATQPQHF,TGTGCCAGCAGGGAGGTGCAGGCCCTTGCGACCCAGCCCCAGCATTTT
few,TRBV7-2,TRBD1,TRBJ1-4,CASSLEAGGVGKLFF,TGTGCCAGCAGCTTAGAGGCAGGGGGCGTCGGAAAACTGTTTTTT
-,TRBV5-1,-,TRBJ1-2,CASSSNPRVDGYTF,TGCGCCAGCAGCTCGAACCCCAGGGTCGATGGCTACACCTTC
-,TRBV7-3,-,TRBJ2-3,CASRPSGVGTDTQYF,TGTGCCAGCAGGCCCTCCGGGGTGGGCACAGATACGCAGTATTTT
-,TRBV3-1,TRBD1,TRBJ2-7,CASSPTSGQGASYEQYF,TGTGCCAGCAGCCCCACCTCGGGACAGGGGGCCTCCTACGAGCAGTACTTC
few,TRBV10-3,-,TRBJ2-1,CAISEGLTSYNEQFF,TGTGCCATCAGTGAAGGTCTTACCTCCTACAATGAGCAGTTCTTC
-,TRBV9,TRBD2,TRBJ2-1,CASSPRAGADSYNEQFF,TGTGCCAGCAGCCCTAGAGCGGGGGCCGACTCCTACAATGAGCAGTTCTTC
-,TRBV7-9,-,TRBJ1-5,CASSQTPFNQPQHF,TGTGCCAGCAGTCAAACACCTTTTAATCAGCCCCAGCATTTT
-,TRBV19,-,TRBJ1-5,CASSIGARGASNQPQHF,TGTGCCAGTAGTATAGGGGCACGGGGGGCCAGCAATCAGCCCCAGCATTTT
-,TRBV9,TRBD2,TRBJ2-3,CASSVGGAVADTQYF,TGTGCCAGCAGCGTCGGGGGGGCTGTTGCAGATACGCAGTATTTT
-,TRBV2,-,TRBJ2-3,CTSFADTQYF,TGTACCAGCTTCGCAGATACGCAGTATTTT
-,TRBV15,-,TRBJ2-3,CATSRDFQGGAVWDTQYF,TGTGCCACCAGCAGAGATTTTCAAGGGGGGGCCGTGTGGGATACGCAGTATTTT
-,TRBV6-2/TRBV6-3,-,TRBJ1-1,CASTSAGAYYTEAFF,TGTGCCAGCACTTCAGCCGGGGCCTACTACACTGAAGCTTTCTTT
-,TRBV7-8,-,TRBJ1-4,CASSLDRIKLFF,TGTGCCAGCAGCTTAGACAGGATAAAACTGTTTTTT
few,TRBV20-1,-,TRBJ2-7,CSARGVDTSSYEQYF,TGCAGTGCCAGGGGGGTGGACACGAGCTCCTACGAGCAGTACTTC
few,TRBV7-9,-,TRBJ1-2,CASSFLGLTGYGYTF,TGTGCCAGCAGCTTTTTAGGCCTGACAGGCTATGGCTACACCTTC
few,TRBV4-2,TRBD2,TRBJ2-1,CASSPRGAGGYNEQFF,TGTGCCAGCTCTCCAAGGGGAGCGGGGGGATACAATGAGCAGTTCTTC
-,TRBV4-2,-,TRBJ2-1,CASSQDRGVPNLNEQFF,TGTGCCAGCAGCCAAGATAGGGGGGTCCCGAACCTCAATGAGCAGTTCTTC
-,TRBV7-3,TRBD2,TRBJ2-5,CASSRNSGGTQETQYF,TGTGCCAGCAGCCGGAATAGCGGGGGGACCCAAGAGACCCAGTACTTC
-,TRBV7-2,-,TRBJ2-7,CASSSQQGGEQYF,TGTGCCAGCAGCTCCCAACAGGGCGGCGAGCAGTACTTC
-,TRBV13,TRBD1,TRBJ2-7,CASSLGDRGLFYEQYF,TGTGCCAGCAGCTTGGGGGACAGGGGTCTTTTTTACGAGCAGTACTTC
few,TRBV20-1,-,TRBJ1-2,CSARDWSGRGMGPYGYTF,TGCAGTGCTAGAGATTGGTCGGGAAGGGGAATGGGCCCCTATGGCTACACCTTC
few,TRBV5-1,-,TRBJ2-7,CASSALPTGHEQYF,TGCGCCAGCTCCGCCTTACCGACGGGACACGAGCAGTACTTC
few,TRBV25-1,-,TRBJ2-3,CASSESSTRDTQYF,TGTGCCAGCAGTGAATCTTCCACCAGGGATACGCAGTATTTT
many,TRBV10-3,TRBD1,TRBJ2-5,CAISESTTGGRTETQYF,TGTGCCATCAGTGAGTCGACCACAGGGGGTCGAACAGAGACCCAGTACTTC
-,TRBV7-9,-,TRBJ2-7,CASSFSIGDEQYF,TGTGCCAGCAGCTTTAGTATAGGGGACGAGCAGTACTTC
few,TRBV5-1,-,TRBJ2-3,CASCFSVADTQYF,TGCGCCAGCTGTTTCTCCGTCGCAGATACGCAGTATTTT
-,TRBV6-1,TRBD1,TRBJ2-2,CASSLLGTGVGTGELFF,TGTGCCAGCAGTCTTTTAGGGACAGGGGTGGGCACCGGGGAGCTGTTTTTT
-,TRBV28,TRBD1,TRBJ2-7,CASSKQGEKYEQYF,TGTGCCAGCAGTAAACAGGGGGAGAAGTACGAGCAGTACTTC
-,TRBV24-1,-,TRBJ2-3,CATSDTYGGRLDTQYF,TGTGCCACCAGTGATACCTACGGGGGCAGGTTAGATACGCAGTATTTT
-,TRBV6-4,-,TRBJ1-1,CASTIPGRDTEAFF,TGTGCCAGCACAATACCTGGGAGGGACACTGAAGCTTTCTTT
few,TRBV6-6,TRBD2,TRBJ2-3,CASNRGSGGPTDTQYF,TGTGCCAGCAACAGGGGTAGCGGGGGGCCGACAGATACGCAGTATTTT
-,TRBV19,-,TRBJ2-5,CASTSPGRETQYF,TGTGCCAGTACTTCTCCGGGTCGAGAGACCCAGTACTTC
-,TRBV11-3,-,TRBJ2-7,CASSFLTTRGEQYF,TGTGCCAGCAGCTTTCTGACCACACGTGGGGAGCAGTACTTC
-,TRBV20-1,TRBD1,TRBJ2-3,CRGLDRGGFTDTQYF,TGCAGGGGTTTAGACAGGGGGGGATTCACAGATACGCAGTATTTT
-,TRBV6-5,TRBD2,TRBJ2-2,CASAGGPNTGELFF,TGTGCCTCGGCGGGGGGGCCGAACACCGGGGAGCTGTTTTTT
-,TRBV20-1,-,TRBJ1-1,CSARVVGTEAFF,TGCAGTGCTAGAGTGGTAGGCACTGAAGCTTTCTTT